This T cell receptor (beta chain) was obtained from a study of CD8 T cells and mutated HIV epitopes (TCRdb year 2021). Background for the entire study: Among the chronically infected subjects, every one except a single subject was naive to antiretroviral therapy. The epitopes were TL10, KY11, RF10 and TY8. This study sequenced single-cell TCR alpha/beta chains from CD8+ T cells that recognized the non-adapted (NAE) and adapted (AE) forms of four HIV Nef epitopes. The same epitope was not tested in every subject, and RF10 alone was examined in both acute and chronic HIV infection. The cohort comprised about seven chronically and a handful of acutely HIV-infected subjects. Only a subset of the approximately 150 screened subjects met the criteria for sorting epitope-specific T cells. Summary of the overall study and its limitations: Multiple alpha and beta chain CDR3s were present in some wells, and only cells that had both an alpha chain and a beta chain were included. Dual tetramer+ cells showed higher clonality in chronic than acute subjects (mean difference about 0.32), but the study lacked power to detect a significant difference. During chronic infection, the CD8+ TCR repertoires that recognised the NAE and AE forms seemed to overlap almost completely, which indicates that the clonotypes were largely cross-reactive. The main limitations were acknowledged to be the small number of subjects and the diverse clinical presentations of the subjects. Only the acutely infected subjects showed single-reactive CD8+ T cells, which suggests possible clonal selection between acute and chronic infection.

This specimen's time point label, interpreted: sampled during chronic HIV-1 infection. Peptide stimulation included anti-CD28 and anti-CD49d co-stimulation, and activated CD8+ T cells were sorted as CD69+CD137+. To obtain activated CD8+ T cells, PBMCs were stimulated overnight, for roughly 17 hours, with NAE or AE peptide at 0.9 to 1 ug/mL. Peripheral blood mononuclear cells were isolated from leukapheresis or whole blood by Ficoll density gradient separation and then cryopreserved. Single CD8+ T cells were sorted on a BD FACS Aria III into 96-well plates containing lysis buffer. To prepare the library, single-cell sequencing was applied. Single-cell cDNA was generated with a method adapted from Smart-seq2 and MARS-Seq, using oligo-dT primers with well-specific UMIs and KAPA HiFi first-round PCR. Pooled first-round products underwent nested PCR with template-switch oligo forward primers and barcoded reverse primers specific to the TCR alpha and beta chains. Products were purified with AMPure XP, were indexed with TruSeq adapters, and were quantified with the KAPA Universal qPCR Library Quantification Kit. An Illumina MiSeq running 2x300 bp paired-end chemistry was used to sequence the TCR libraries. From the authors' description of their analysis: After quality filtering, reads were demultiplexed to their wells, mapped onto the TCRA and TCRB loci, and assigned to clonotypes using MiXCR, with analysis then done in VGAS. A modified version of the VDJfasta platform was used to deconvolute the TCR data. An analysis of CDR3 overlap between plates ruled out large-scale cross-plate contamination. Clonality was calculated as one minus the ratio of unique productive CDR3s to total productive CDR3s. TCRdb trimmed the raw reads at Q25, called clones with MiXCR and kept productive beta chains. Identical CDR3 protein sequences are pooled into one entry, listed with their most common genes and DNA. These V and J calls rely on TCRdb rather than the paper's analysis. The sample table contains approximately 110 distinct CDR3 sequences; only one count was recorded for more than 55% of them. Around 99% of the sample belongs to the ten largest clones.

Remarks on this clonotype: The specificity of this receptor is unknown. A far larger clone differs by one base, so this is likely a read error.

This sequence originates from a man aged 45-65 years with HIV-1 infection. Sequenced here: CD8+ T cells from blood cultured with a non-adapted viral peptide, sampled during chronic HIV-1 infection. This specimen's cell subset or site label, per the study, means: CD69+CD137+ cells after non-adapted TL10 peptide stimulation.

The DNA sequence is given as TGTGCCAGCACCTTAGACAACGTTAGCCCAGAGACCCAGTACTTC. This gives the protein CASTLDNVSPETQYF. The chain uses TRBV7-9 and TRBJ2-5; the D gene lacks a confident call. Reading from cysteine to phenylalanine, the CDR3 counts 15 amino acids. The kept DNA is CDR3 alone, 45 bases in frame from the first base. The germline V gene (reference sequence) sets CDR1 to SEHNR and CDR2 to FQNEAQ. Reference TRBV7-9 and TRBJ2-5 genes cover what lies past the CDR3, so the full variable domain is DTGVSQNPRHKITKRGQNVTFRCDPISEHNRLYWYRQTLGQGPEFLTYFQNEAQLEKSRLLSDRFSAERPKGSFSTLEIQRTEQGDSAMYLCASTLDNVSPETQYFGPGTRLLVL.